The 27 T cell receptor beta chains below all came from one sample that was sequenced in a study of identical twins. A single record per CDR3 protein comes from TCRdb applying MiXCR to the 5' RACE reads. The sample includes under 300,000 distinct CDR3 sequences, about an eighth of them seen just once. This same sample was also taken into another study, of yellow fever vaccine responses in identical twins.

Sequencing was performed on memory (CD45RO+) T cells sorted from blood. The receptors were gathered from a woman aged 18 to 35 in good health.

V usage is TRBV28 and J usage is TRBJ2-7, with 7 bases fitting TRBD2. CDR1 and CDR2 (germline): MDHEN, SYDVKM. The junction had 11 bases not matched to a gene; V was cut back by 7 bases and J by 5 bases. This CDR3 is 14 amino acids long. The CDR3 region is CASTKESGKDEQYF. In nucleotides, the CDR3 is TGTGCCAGCACCAAGGAGAGCGGGAAGGACGAGCAGTACTTC.

This clonotype has just a few counts. The chain combines TRBV3-1 with TRBJ2-7, with D possibly being TRBD1 (6 bases). Germline V lookup: CDR1 LGHDT, CDR2 YNNKEL (reference sequence). CDR3 size: 15 residues. V lost 2 bases and J 6 bases, leaving 17 bases between the germline ends. The CDR3 reads CASSQLGGHGSEQYF. DNA of the CDR3: TGTGCCAGCAGCCAACTTGGGGGACACGGCTCCGAGCAGTACTTC.

The V and J genes are TRBV24-1 and TRBJ2-2; D remains ambiguous. The CDR3 loop spans 11 amino acids. V shed 9 bases and J shed 5 bases, with 6 bases lying between them. CDR1 is KGHDR and CDR2 is SFDVKD in the germline V gene. This CDR3 reads CATQRTGELFF. The CDR3 bases are TGTGCCACCCAGAGGACCGGGGAGCTGTTTTTT.

The rearrangement links TRBV11-2 to TRBJ2-1, with 7 positions matching TRBD2. Trimming cost V 1 base and J 0 bases; bases outside gene matches: 6. Germline CDR1 and CDR2: SGHAT and FQNNGV. The CDR3 totals 17 residues. The CDR3 DNA follows: TGTGCCAGCAGCTTAGGCGGGAGTGGTTCCTCCTACAATGAGCAGTTCTTC. Protein: CASSLGGSGSSYNEQFF.

In DNA, the CDR3 is TGTGCCAGCAGTTTTAAGGTGGGCTACGAGCAGTACTTC. Translating gives CASSFKVGYEQYF. The chain employs TRBV27 and TRBJ2-7; D remains unclear. Per germline, CDR1 MNHEY and CDR2 SMNVEV (reference sequence). V lost 3 bases to trimming and J lost 3 bases, with 9 bases between them. There are 13 residues in the CDR3.

With regard to this clonotype: The germline gene is not matched at one end of the junction; a read error may be the cause. The V call is TRBV7-2, the J call TRBJ2-1, with 8 bases fitting TRBD2. The CDR3 is 16 amino acids. Germline lookup yields CDR1 SGHTA and CDR2 FQGNSA. The CDR3 bases are TGTGCCAGCAGCTTAGAAGGGACTAGGGGATACAATGAGCATTTCTTC. It yields the protein CASSLEGTRGYNEHFF.

The rearrangement links TRBV30 to TRBJ2-7; D gene ambiguous. Germline-derived CDR1 and CDR2 are GTSNPN and SVGIG (reference sequence). This CDR3 has 15 residues. V was trimmed by 0 bases and J by 1 base, leaving 13 bases between them. Written as DNA, the CDR3 is TGTGCCTGGAGTGTAAGCTTGGACGGGTCCTACGAGCAGTACTTC. Translated: CAWSVSLDGSYEQYF.

In this sample, this clonotype turned up a few times. The V and J genes are TRBV5-1 and TRBJ2-5; D remains ambiguous. CDR1 is SGHRS, CDR2 YFSETQ, per germline. The CDR3 extends over 13 amino acids. V lost 0 bases to trimming and J lost 9 bases, with 12 bases between them. As DNA, the CDR3 is TGCGCCAGCAGCTTGGAGTCAGTGCTGGCCCAGTACTTC. Its protein product is CASSLESVLAQYF.

CDR3 amino acids: CASSHRGRPDTQYF. The CDR3 coding sequence is TGTGCCAGCAGCCACAGGGGCCGTCCAGATACGCAGTATTTT. The chain carries TRBV11-2 and TRBJ2-3; TRBD1 matches 7 bases. Looked up from germline, CDR1 is SGHAT and CDR2 is FQNNGV. V trimming: 5 bases; J trimming: 4 bases; junction bases outside the gene matches: 6. This CDR3 comprises 14 residues.

The chain couples TRBV3-1 to TRBJ1-3; D possibly corresponds to TRBD1 (5 bases). The CDR3 consists of 15 residues. V lost 1 base and J lost 0, with 7 bases in between. Germline lookup yields CDR1 LGHDT and CDR2 YNNKEL (reference sequence). The CDR3 DNA is TGTGCCAGCAGCCAAGCAGGGAGCTCTGGAAACACCATATATTTT. Its translation: CASSQAGSSGNTIYF.

This clonotype was seen many times. The rearrangement links TRBV24-1 to TRBJ1-2; the D is unclear. V was cut by 2 bases and J by 4 bases, with 16 bases left in between. Germline assignment: CDR1 KGHDR and CDR2 SFDVKD. The CDR3 consists of 16 residues. This CDR3 reads CATSDSSSPGSYGYTF. The DNA for the CDR3 is TGTGCCACCAGTGATTCGTCCAGTCCAGGCAGCTATGGCTACACCTTC.

This clonotype occurred a few times. The chain couples TRBV5-1 to TRBJ2-6, with D perhaps assigned TRBD1 or TRBD2 (5 bases each). Per germline, CDR1 SGHRS and CDR2 YFSETQ. Trimming removed 5 bases at V and 0 bases at J, with 18 bases between. CDR3 length equals 18 residues. The CDR3 sequence: CASSRDGSTLSGANVLTF. CDR3 DNA sequence: TGCGCCAGCAGTCGGGACGGAAGTACTCTCTCTGGGGCCAACGTCCTGACTTTC.

This clonotype has just a few counts. The gene calls are TRBV11-1 and TRBJ2-7; D tentatively reads TRBD1 or TRBD2 (6 bases each). Looked up from germline, CDR1 is SGHAT and CDR2 is FQDESV (reference sequence). The CDR3 contains 19 residues. V gave up 0 bases and J gave up 7 bases, with 28 bases separating them. In DNA form, the CDR3 reads TGTGCCAGCAGCTTAGCTCGGGGGCTGTCGGGGGACGCTGCCCGGGAGCAGTACTTC. As protein: CASSLARGLSGDAAREQYF.

The J gene is TRBJ1-1, the V gene TRBV20-1, with TRBD1 matching 7 bases. The junction had 4 bases not matched to a gene; V was cut back by 6 bases and J by 0 bases. The CDR3 length is 13 residues. Germline V lookup: CDR1 DFQATT, CDR2 SNEGSKA (reference sequence). This chain's CDR3 is CSAPGQLNTEAFF. Here the CDR3 DNA reads TGCAGTGCCCCGGGACAGCTGAACACTGAAGCTTTCTTT.

V gene TRBV19 combines with J gene TRBJ1-5; D uncertain. Trimming took off 1 base at V and 4 bases at J, with 11 bases between the two ends. The CDR3 has 15 residues. Germline loops: CDR1 LNHDA, CDR2 SQIVND (reference sequence). This CDR3 reads CASSIGVGPNQPQHF. The CDR3 DNA reads as TGTGCCAGTAGTATAGGGGTTGGCCCTAATCAGCCCCAGCATTTT.

The rearrangement links TRBV6-1 to TRBJ2-3; TRBD1 matches at 7 bases. Germline CDR1 reads MNHNS; CDR2 reads SASEGT. This CDR3 spans 14 amino acids. The junction had 11 bases not matched to a gene; V was cut back by 7 bases and J by 7 bases. The CDR3 sequence: CASISGTEVNTQYF. CDR3 sequence (DNA): TGTGCCAGCATATCCGGGACAGAAGTAAATACGCAGTATTTT.

A word on this clonotype: A clone one base away is much larger, so this may be a read error. V is TRBV5-1 and J is TRBJ2-1; D ambiguous. The CDR3 has 15 amino acids. In germline, CDR1 is SGHRS, CDR2 YFSETQ. This CDR3 is CASRPNTDSYNERFF. CDR3 DNA: TGCGCCAGCAGACCGAACACGGATTCCTACAATGAGCGGTTCTTC.

This clonotype was counted only a few times. The V gene is TRBV4-1, the J gene TRBJ2-2; D call uncertain. The germline V gene encodes CDR1 MGHRA and CDR2 YSYEKL. Deletions cut 1 base from V and 5 bases from J, with 23 bases between. This CDR3 is built from 19 residues. The CDR3 DNA reads TGCGCCAGCAGCCAAGTTCAAGGATTACCAACCCGCCTTACCGGGGAGCTGTTTTTT. Translating gives CASSQVQGLPTRLTGELFF.

This clonotype was observed a handful of times. J is TRBJ2-1 and V is TRBV5-1; possibly TRBD2 for D (6 bases). Germline CDR1 reads SGHRS; CDR2 reads YFSETQ. Trimming removed 4 bases at V and 8 bases at J, with 16 bases between. The CDR3 is 14 amino acids. The CDR3 protein is CASSNPGGTYEQFF. Here the CDR3 DNA reads TGCGCCAGCAGCAATCCGGGTGGGACTTATGAGCAGTTCTTC.

The chain couples TRBV13 to TRBJ2-5; a possible D gene is TRBD1 (6 bases). The CDR3 has 16 residues. CDR1 is PRHDT and CDR2 is FYEKMQ in the germline V gene (reference sequence). V lost 5 bases to trimming and J lost 0 bases, with 16 bases between them. The CDR3 coding sequence is TGTGCCAGCAGCGCGACAGAGGACAGTCACCAAGAGACCCAGTACTTC. It yields the protein CASSATEDSHQETQYF.

The chain combines TRBV9 with TRBJ2-1, with TRBD2 matching 12 bases. Looked up from germline, CDR1 is SGDLS and CDR2 is YYNGEE. J gave up 5 bases and V 1 base, and 1 base lay outside the gene matches. The CDR3 loop spans 15 amino acids. CDR3 nucleotide sequence: TGTGCCAGCAGCGTAAGGACTAGCGGGGACAATGAGCAGTTCTTC. Its translation is CASSVRTSGDNEQFF.

This clonotype was seen ten or more times. This chain connects TRBV7-2 to TRBJ1-1; D gene ambiguous. V was trimmed by 1 base and J by 1 base, leaving 4 bases between them. The CDR3 is made up of 13 amino acids. Germline lookup yields CDR1 SGHTA and CDR2 FQGNSA. The CDR3 reads CASSLGSNTEAFF. In DNA form, the CDR3 reads TGTGCCAGCAGCTTAGGTTCGAACACTGAAGCTTTCTTT. Drawing the rest from reference TRBV7-2 and TRBJ1-1, the complete variable domain is GAGVSQSPSNKVTEKGKDVELRCDPISGHTALYWYRQSLGQGLEFLIYFQGNSAPDKSGLPSDRFSAERTGGSVSTLTIQRTQQEDSAVYLCASSLGSNTEAFFGQGTRLTVV.

The V and J genes are TRBV4-1 and TRBJ2-1; D remains unclear. V was clipped by 0 bases and J by 7 bases, with 13 bases between them. Germline V gene data show CDR1 as MGHRA and CDR2 as YSYEKL. The CDR3 consists of 15 residues. The CDR3 DNA reads TGCGCCAGCAGCCAAGATCTCCGCCCCCTGAATGAGCAGTTCTTC. Translating it yields CASSQDLRPLNEQFF.

The chain couples TRBV18 to TRBJ2-2; D remains ambiguous. V was shortened by 5 bases and J by 6 bases, with 25 bases between the two germline ends. CDR1 is KGHSH and CDR2 is LQKENI in the germline V gene. This CDR3 region has 18 residues. CDR3 bases: TGTGCCAGCTCAACAAGGCGGAAATCTACTATGGTTCCCGGGGAGCTGTTTTTT. Translation gives CASSTRRKSTMVPGELFF.

This clonotype was recorded a few times. Written as DNA, the CDR3 is TGTGCCAGCACCGACAGGGGGAGGATCACCTACGAGCAGTACTTC. Its translation is CASTDRGRITYEQYF. The chain couples TRBV12-3 or TRBV12-4 to TRBJ2-7, with 9 nucleotides matching TRBD1. CDR3 length: 15 amino acids. V dropped 7 bases and J dropped 2; count of bases not matched to a gene: 9.

Ten or more counts support this clonotype. The chain combines TRBV27 with TRBJ2-3; D is ambiguous. Germline lookup yields CDR1 MNHEY and CDR2 SMNVEV (reference sequence). The CDR3 runs 14 residues. V was cut by 6 bases and J by 3 bases, with 13 bases left in between. In nucleotides, the CDR3 is TGTGCCAGCAGGGATACTCTACAGACAGATACGCAGTATTTT. Translating it yields CASRDTLQTDTQYF.

This clonotype was seen a few times. The rearrangement links TRBV29-1 to TRBJ2-7, with TRBD1 identical over 12 bases. Trimming cost V 4 bases and J 1 base; bases outside gene matches: 14. The CDR3 extends over 18 amino acids. The V gene's germline CDR1 is SQVTM and CDR2 ANQGSEA. CDR3 sequence: CSVVRGGTGGHLSYEQYF. As DNA, the CDR3 is TGCAGCGTTGTGCGTGGGGGGACAGGGGGCCATCTTTCCTACGAGCAGTACTTC.